The 4 T cell receptor beta chains in this list originate from one sample, sequenced in a study of blood T cells in healthy people across ages. PCR was performed a second time for about 7 to 12 cycles using a sample-barcoded 5' primer and a J-beta primer mix. TCRdb itself ran the 5' RACE reads through MiXCR, one entry per CDR3 protein. The data contain 750,000 to 1,000,000 distinct CDR3 sequences, just under 30% of them singletons. These data are also associated with another study on T cells of mothers and their children.

The sequenced sample consisted of blood. The source is a woman aged 40 to 50 in good health.

This sequence joins TRBV28 and TRBJ2-1; 11 nucleotides match TRBD1. Trimming cost V 2 bases and J 9 bases; bases outside gene matches: 3. The CDR3 consists of 14 residues. Germline CDR1 reads MDHEN; CDR2 reads SYDVKM. The CDR3 nucleotides are TGTGCCAGCAGTTTAAGGACAGGGGGCACTGAGCAGTTCTTC. It yields the protein CASSLRTGGTEQFF.

This clonotype was recorded a few times. V gene TRBV5-6 combines with J gene TRBJ2-7, with D possibly being TRBD1 (6 bases). CDR3 length: 13 amino acids. V was pared by 0 bases and J by 7 bases, with 11 bases between. CDR1 and CDR2 (germline): SGHDT, YYEEEE. CDR3 region: CASSLAEQGEQYF. The CDR3 bases are TGTGCCAGCAGCTTGGCTGAACAGGGTGAGCAGTACTTC.

This clonotype was seen once. Possible read error: a much larger clone is one base away. The chain couples TRBV7-2 to TRBJ2-2, with TRBD2 as a possible D gene (6 bases). The germline V gene has CDR1 SGHTA and CDR2 FQGNSA. This CDR3 is 14 amino acids long. Here the CDR3 reads CASSLSREPGGLFF. In DNA form, the CDR3 reads TGTGCCAGCAGCCTATCGAGGGAACCCGGGGGGCTGTTTTTT.

This clonotype was counted a few times. The chain uses TRBV10-3 and TRBJ2-5; D gene uncertain. The V end lost 0 bases, the J end lost 9 bases, and 17 bases lay between the germline ends. This CDR3 is 15 amino acids long. CDR1 is ENHRY and CDR2 is SYGVKD in the germline V gene. CDR3 residues: CAISESTTLGWSQYF. For the CDR3, the DNA is TGTGCCATCAGTGAGTCAACCACCTTAGGGTGGTCCCAGTACTTC.